The 29 T cell receptor beta chains listed next were all sequenced from one sample in a study of PD-1 and CTLA-4 blockade in melanoma. Profiling relied on immunoSEQ multiplex PCR, and the TCRdb table lists in-frame clones only, not all of them. The repertoire holds some 30,000 clones, about 87% seen once, with more than 5.5% in the top ten. Sequenced material: CD8+ T cells from peripheral blood, taken from a patient given anti-PD-1 treatment. These receptors came from a human donor with melanoma.

The chain recombines TRBV11-2 with TRBJ1-3; unclear D gene. The germline gives CDR1 SGHAT, CDR2 FQNNGV. V lost 1 base to trimming and J lost 13 bases, with 14 bases between them. The CDR3 spans 13 residues. CDR3 loop: CASSLAGDPSIYF. The CDR3 DNA is TGTGCCAGCAGCTTAGCGGGTGACCCGTCGATATATTTT.

The J gene is TRBJ2-1, the V gene TRBV5-6; 12 positions match TRBD2. The CDR3 has 16 residues. J lost 2 bases, V lost 0 bases, and 0 bases had no gene match. CDR1 and CDR2 (germline): SGHDT, YYEEEE. The chain's CDR3 is CASSLGTSGAYNEQFF. The CDR3 nucleotides are TGTGCCAGCAGCTTGGGGACTAGCGGGGCCTACAATGAGCAGTTCTTC.

The rearrangement uses TRBV5-6 and TRBJ1-4; tentative D call: TRBD1 (6 bases). Germline V CDR1 and CDR2: SGHDT, YYEEEE. V was clipped by 6 bases and J by 7 bases, with 19 bases between them. The CDR3 covers 15 residues. Here the CDR3 reads CASTVDEGGGEKLFF. The CDR3 nucleotides read TGTGCCAGCACCGTGGATGAGGGGGGAGGTGAAAAACTGTTTTTT.

The table lists this clone with a few counts. This rearrangement joins TRBV6-2 or TRBV6-3 to TRBJ1-1; D remains unclear. Per germline, CDR1 MNHEY and CDR2 SVGEGT. This CDR3 spans 12 amino acids. The V end was cut by 4 bases, the J end by 1 base, with 4 bases between. For the CDR3, the DNA is TGTGCCAGCAGTTTTGAGAACACTGAAGCTTTCTTT. This encodes CASSFENTEAFF.

The gene calls are TRBV27 and TRBJ1-1, with no clear D. Germline CDR1 and CDR2: MNHEY and SMNVEV (reference sequence). Trimming cost V 6 bases and J 0 bases, with 11 bases left between them. There are 14 residues in the CDR3. Written as DNA, the CDR3 is TGTGCCAGCAGGGATAGGCGGTTGAACACTGAAGCTTTCTTT. This sequence encodes CASRDRRLNTEAFF.

Concerning this clone itself: Being one base from a much bigger clone, this may be a read error. The V call is TRBV7-8, the J call TRBJ2-2; D remains unclear. This CDR3 spans 11 amino acids. Per germline, CDR1 SGHVS and CDR2 FQNEAQ. The germline V and J ends were trimmed by 5 bases and 5 bases, with 3 bases remaining between them. The CDR3 is CASSLTGELFF. CDR3 in DNA: TGTGCCAGCAGCCTAACCGGGGAGCTGTTTTTT.

The chain links TRBV29-1 to TRBJ2-1; D not certain. This CDR3 is 10 amino acids long. The V and J ends lost 6 bases and 10 bases respectively, with 10 bases between them. The germline V gene encodes CDR1 SQVTM and CDR2 ANQGSEA. DNA of the CDR3: TGCAGCGTCCTTCGTTGGGAGCAGTTCTTC. As protein: CSVLRWEQFF.

V is TRBV11-3 and J is TRBJ2-3; 9 nucleotides agree with TRBD2. The CDR3 has 16 amino acids. V was pared by 2 bases and J by 5 bases, with 8 bases of the junction left unmatched. Germline CDR1 reads SGHNT; CDR2 reads YENEEA. The CDR3, as DNA: TGTGCCAGCAGCTTAAATGGCGGGGGGGCTTTAGATACGCAGTATTTT. Its translation is CASSLNGGGALDTQYF. The whole variable domain, filled in from reference TRBV11-3 and TRBJ2-3, reads EAGVVQSPRYKIIEKKQPVAFWCNPISGHNTLYWYLQNLGQGPELLIRYENEEAVDDSQLPKDRFSAERLKGVDSTLKIQPAELGDSAVYLCASSLNGGGALDTQYFGPGTRLTVL.

The chain combines TRBV19 with TRBJ1-1; a weak D match, TRBD1 (5 bases). V lost 5 bases, J lost 3 bases, and 13 bases lay in between. The V gene's germline CDR1 is LNHDA and CDR2 SQIVND (reference sequence). The CDR3 extends over 14 amino acids. The CDR3 nucleotides read TGTGCCAGTAGTCTGGGGGAAGCGTACACTGAAGCTTTCTTT. Protein product: CASSLGEAYTEAFF.

The DNA for the CDR3 is TGTGCCACCTTGGTTGGGACAGGGGGCAATGAGCAGTTCTTC. It is translated as CATLVGTGGNEQFF. V is TRBV2 and J is TRBJ2-1, with 11 bases that match TRBD1. J gave up 6 bases and V 10 bases, and 8 bases lay outside the gene matches. This CDR3 contains 14 residues. From germline, CDR1 is SNHLY and CDR2 FYNNEI.

V is TRBV27 and J is TRBJ2-2, with 8 bases matching TRBD2. This CDR3 is built from 16 residues. Germline trimming cut 0 bases from V and 3 bases from J; bases unmatched to any gene: 3. The germline gives CDR1 MNHEY, CDR2 SMNVEV (reference sequence). CDR3 DNA: TGTGCCAGCAGTTTATCGTCGGGGGGGTACACCGGGGAGCTGTTTTTT. Its translation is CASSLSSGGYTGELFF.

This clone has a single count. Additional DNA sequences in this sample encode the identical CDR3. The chain has TRBV6-5 and TRBJ1-1; unclear D gene. Germline V lookup: CDR1 MNHEY, CDR2 SVGAGI. The V gene lost 0 bases and the J gene lost 8 bases, with 7 bases spanning the gap. The CDR3 consists of 12 residues. CDR3 amino acids: CASSYSMGEAFF. CDR3 coding DNA: TGTGCCAGCAGTTACTCGATGGGGGAAGCTTTCTTT.

The rearrangement joins TRBV11-2 to TRBJ2-7, with D unclear. CDR1 is SGHAT and CDR2 is FQNNGV in the germline V gene. This CDR3 has 14 amino acids. V was cut by 4 bases and J by 7 bases, with 17 bases left in between. This chain's CDR3 is CASSSPGTYTEQYF. DNA of the CDR3: TGTGCCAGCAGCTCCCCGGGCACCTATACGGAGCAGTACTTC. Filled out from reference TRBV11-2 and TRBJ2-7, the complete variable domain reads EAGVAQSPRYKIIEKRQSVAFWCNPISGHATLYWYQQILGQGPKLLIQFQNNGVVDDSQLPKDRFSAERLKGVDSTLKIQPAKLEDSAVYLCASSSPGTYTEQYFGPGTRLTVT.

The V call is TRBV11-2, the J call TRBJ1-1, with D unclear. From germline, CDR1 is SGHAT and CDR2 FQNNGV. This CDR3 is built from 14 residues. Between the trimmed V and J ends, which lost 4 bases and 6 bases, there was a span of 15 bases. The CDR3 DNA sequence: TGTGCCAGCAGCTCCGCCGGGATTATCGCTGAAGCTTTCTTT. The encoded protein is CASSSAGIIAEAFF.

This sequence joins TRBV7-8 and TRBJ2-3; D gene unclear. This CDR3 region has 14 residues. Germline CDR1 and CDR2: SGHVS and FQNEAQ. V was pared by 1 base and J by 0 bases, with 5 bases between. The CDR3 sequence is CASSLEQSTDTQYF. CDR3 DNA sequence: TGTGCCAGCAGCTTAGAACAGAGCACAGATACGCAGTATTTT.

This sequence joins TRBV5-6 and TRBJ1-5; D not resolved. The CDR3 runs to 14 residues. Germline lookup yields CDR1 SGHDT and CDR2 YYEEEE. Trimming left V 3 bases short and J 5 bases short, with 12 bases between. The CDR3 DNA follows: TGTGCCAGCAGCTGGGGAGGTTACGATCAGCCCCAGCATTTT. Translated: CASSWGGYDQPQHF.

The rearrangement uses TRBV11-3 and TRBJ2-7; TRBD1 might be the D (6 bases). There are 16 residues in the CDR3. Trimming removed 4 bases at V and 5 bases at J, with 21 bases between. Germline CDR1 is SGHNT and CDR2 is YENEEA. In DNA, the CDR3 is TGTGCCAGCAGCTCCTCCTGGGAAGGGGGTGAGGACGAGCAGTACTTC. As protein: CASSSSWEGGEDEQYF.

This clone was counted once. The chain uses TRBV28 and TRBJ2-7, with 7 bases identical to TRBD2. This CDR3 contains 17 residues. The V gene's germline CDR1 is MDHEN and CDR2 SYDVKM. V lost 5 bases to trimming and J lost 2 bases; unmatched junction nucleotides: 15. The CDR3 region is CASSPLVNLAATYEQYF. The CDR3 DNA reads as TGTGCCAGCAGTCCCCTGGTGAATCTAGCGGCCACCTACGAGCAGTACTTC.

V gene TRBV28 combines with J gene TRBJ2-7; possibly TRBD1 for D (5 bases). Germline V gene sequence: CDR1 MDHEN, CDR2 SYDVKM. Trimming pared 3 bases from V and 2 bases from J, leaving 11 bases between. The CDR3 spans 14 residues. The CDR3 spells CASSLGRVTYEQYF. CDR3 sequence (DNA): TGTGCCAGCAGTTTGGGCAGGGTAACCTACGAGCAGTACTTC.

The chain carries TRBV4-1 and TRBJ2-3; 11 nucleotides agree with TRBD2. With 5 bases clipped from V and 2 bases from J, the junction kept 3 bases outside the gene matches. The CDR3 is 15 amino acids. Germline CDR1 MGHRA, CDR2 YSYEKL. Written as DNA, the CDR3 is TGCGCCAGCAGCTATAGCGGGGGGGTCACAGATACGCAGTATTTT. Translation: CASSYSGGVTDTQYF.

For the CDR3, the DNA is TGTGCCAGCAGTGACGGGGCAGGGTACAATGAGCAGTTCTTC. This translates into CASSDGAGYNEQFF. The chain couples TRBV6-4 to TRBJ2-1, with D possibly TRBD1 on 5 matching bases. Trimming took 2 bases from V and 4 from J, leaving 9 bases between them. Per the germline V gene, CDR1 is MRHNA and CDR2 is SNTAGT. This CDR3 has 14 residues.

The genes are TRBV7-6 and TRBJ1-5, with TRBD1 matching over 7 bases. V dropped 5 bases and J dropped 0; count of bases not matched to a gene: 10. This CDR3 region has 17 residues. Germline-derived CDR1 and CDR2 are SGHVS and FNYEAQ. The CDR3 spells CASSPRQGTYSNQPQHF. The CDR3 nucleotides are TGTGCCAGCAGCCCGAGACAGGGAACGTATAGCAATCAGCCCCAGCATTTT. The full variable domain, its missing parts supplied by reference TRBV7-6 and TRBJ1-5, is GAGVSQSPRYKVTKRGQDVALRCDPISGHVSLYWYRQALGQGPEFLTYFNYEAQQDKSGLPNDRFSAERPEGSISTLTIQRTEQRDSAMYRCASSPRQGTYSNQPQHFGDGTRLSIL.

The rearrangement joins TRBV15 to TRBJ2-2, with TRBD1 as a possible D gene (5 bases). From germline, CDR1 is LNHNV and CDR2 YYDKDF (reference sequence). V shed 3 bases and J shed 1 base, with 9 bases lying between them. The CDR3 runs to 15 residues. The CDR3 nucleotides read TGTGCCACCAGCAGTGTTGGACAGAACACCGGGGAGCTGTTTTTT. It specifies CATSSVGQNTGELFF.

This chain joins TRBV27 and TRBJ1-1; TRBD1 might be the D (5 bases). The V gene lost 2 bases and the J gene lost 9 bases, with 16 bases spanning the gap. CDR3 length equals 14 residues. Germline values: CDR1 MNHEY, CDR2 SMNVEV (reference sequence). The CDR3 DNA is TGTGCCAGCAGTTTACCCGGGGGTTCGGGACAAGCTTTCTTT. Its protein is CASSLPGGSGQAFF.

The V gene is TRBV4-2, the J gene TRBJ1-1, with D tentatively TRBD1 (5 bases). V was clipped by 1 base and J by 10 bases, with 16 bases between them. This CDR3 comprises 14 residues. Per the germline V gene, CDR1 is LGHNA and CDR2 is YNFKEQ. In nucleotides, the CDR3 is TGTGCCAGCAGCCAAGCGAATGACAGCCCGGGAGCTTTCTTT. Translated, it gives CASSQANDSPGAFF.

As DNA, the CDR3 is TGTGCCACCGCGGACGGGCGGGGGCTCACAGATACGCAGTATTTT. As protein: CATADGRGLTDTQYF. V usage is TRBV19 and J usage is TRBJ2-3, with a tentative D call TRBD2 (7 bases). This CDR3 region has 15 residues. Germline loops: CDR1 LNHDA, CDR2 SQIVND (reference sequence). V gave up 10 bases and J gave up 2 bases, with 19 bases separating them.

The V call is TRBV14, the J call TRBJ1-1; D might be TRBD1 (6 bases). Germline V gene lookup returns CDR1 SGHDN and CDR2 FVKESK. The CDR3 is made up of 14 amino acids. V lost 3 bases and J 0 bases, leaving 8 bases between the germline ends. The CDR3 loop is CASSHGQLNTEAFF. CDR3 sequence (DNA): TGTGCCAGCAGCCACGGACAGTTGAACACTGAAGCTTTCTTT.

The rearrangement links TRBV12-3 or TRBV12-4 to TRBJ1-2; 11 bases agree with TRBD1. The V segment lost 3 bases and the J segment 10 bases; nucleotides outside the gene matches: 4. The length of the CDR3 is 13 residues. As DNA, the CDR3 is TGTGCCAGCAGTTTTCTGGGACAGGGGGTCTACACCTTC. This encodes CASSFLGQGVYTF.

J is TRBJ1-2 and V is TRBV12-3 or TRBV12-4; D may be TRBD1 (6 bases). This CDR3 has 13 amino acids. The germline V and J ends were trimmed by 8 bases and 8 bases, with 18 bases remaining between them. CDR3 coding DNA: TGTGCCAGCCTCGTGGAGGGGGTAGCGGGCTACACCTTC. It specifies CASLVEGVAGYTF.